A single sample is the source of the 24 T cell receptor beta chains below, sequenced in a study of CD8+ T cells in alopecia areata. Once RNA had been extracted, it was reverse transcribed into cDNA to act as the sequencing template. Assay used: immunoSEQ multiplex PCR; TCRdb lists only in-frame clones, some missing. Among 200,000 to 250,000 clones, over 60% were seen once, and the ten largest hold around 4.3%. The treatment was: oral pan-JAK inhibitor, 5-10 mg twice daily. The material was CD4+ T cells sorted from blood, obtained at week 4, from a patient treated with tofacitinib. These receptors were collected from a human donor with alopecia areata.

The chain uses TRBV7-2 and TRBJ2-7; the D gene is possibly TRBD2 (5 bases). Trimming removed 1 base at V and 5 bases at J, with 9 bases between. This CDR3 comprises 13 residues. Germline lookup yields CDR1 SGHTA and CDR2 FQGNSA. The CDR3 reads CASSLDRRNEQYF. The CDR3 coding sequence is TGTGCCAGCAGCTTAGATAGGAGGAACGAGCAGTACTTC.

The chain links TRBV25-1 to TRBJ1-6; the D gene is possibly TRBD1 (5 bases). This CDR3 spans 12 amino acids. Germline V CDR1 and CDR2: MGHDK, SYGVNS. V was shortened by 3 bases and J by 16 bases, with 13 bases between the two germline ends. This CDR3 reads CASSDSDRQLHF. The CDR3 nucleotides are TGTGCCAGCAGTGATTCCGACAGACAGCTCCACTTT. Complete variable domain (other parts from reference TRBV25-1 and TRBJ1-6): EADIYQTPRYLVIGTGKKITLECSQTMGHDKMYWYQQDPGMELHLIHYSYGVNSTEKGDLSSESTVSRIRTEHFPLTLESARPSHTSQYLCASSDSDRQLHFGNGTRLTVT.

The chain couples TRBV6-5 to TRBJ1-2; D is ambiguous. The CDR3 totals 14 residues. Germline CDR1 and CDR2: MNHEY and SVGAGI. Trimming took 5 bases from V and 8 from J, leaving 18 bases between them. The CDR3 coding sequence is TGTGCCAGCAGTGAATGGAAGGGAATCGGAGGCTACACCTTC. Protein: CASSEWKGIGGYTF.

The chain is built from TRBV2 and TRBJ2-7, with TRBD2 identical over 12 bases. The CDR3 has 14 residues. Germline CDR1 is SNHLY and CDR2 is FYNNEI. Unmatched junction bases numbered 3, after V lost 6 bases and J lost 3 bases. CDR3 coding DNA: TGTGCCAGCAGGGGGACTAGCGGGTACTACGAGCAGTACTTC. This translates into CASRGTSGYYEQYF.

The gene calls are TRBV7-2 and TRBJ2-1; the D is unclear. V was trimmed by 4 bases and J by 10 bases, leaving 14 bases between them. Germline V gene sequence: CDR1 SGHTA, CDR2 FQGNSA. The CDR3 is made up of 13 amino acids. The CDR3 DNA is TGTGCCAGCAGCTCGATCGAGTCGAACGAGCAGTTCTTC. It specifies CASSSIESNEQFF. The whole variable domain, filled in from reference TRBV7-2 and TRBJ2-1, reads GAGVSQSPSNKVTEKGKDVELRCDPISGHTALYWYRQSLGQGLEFLIYFQGNSAPDKSGLPSDRFSAERTGGSVSTLTIQRTQQEDSAVYLCASSSIESNEQFFGPGTRLTVL.

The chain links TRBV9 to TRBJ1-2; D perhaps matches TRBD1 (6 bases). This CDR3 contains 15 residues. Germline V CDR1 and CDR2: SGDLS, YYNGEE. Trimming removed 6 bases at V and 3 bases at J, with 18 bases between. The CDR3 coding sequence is TGTGCCAGCACCCAAGGAGGGGGAGGCTACTATGGCTACACCTTC. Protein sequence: CASTQGGGGYYGYTF.

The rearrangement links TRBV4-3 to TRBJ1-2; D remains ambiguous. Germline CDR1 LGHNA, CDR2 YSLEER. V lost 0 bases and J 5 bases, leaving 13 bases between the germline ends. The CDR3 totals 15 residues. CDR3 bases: TGCGCCAGCAGCCAAGAGTCGCGGTCAGTTTATGGCTACACCTTC. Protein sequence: CASSQESRSVYGYTF.

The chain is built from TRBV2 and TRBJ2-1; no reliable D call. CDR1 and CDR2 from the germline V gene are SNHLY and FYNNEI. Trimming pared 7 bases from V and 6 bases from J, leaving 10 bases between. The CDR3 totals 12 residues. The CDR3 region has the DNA TGTGCCAGCAATGTAGAGATCAATGAGCAGTTCTTC. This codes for CASNVEINEQFF.

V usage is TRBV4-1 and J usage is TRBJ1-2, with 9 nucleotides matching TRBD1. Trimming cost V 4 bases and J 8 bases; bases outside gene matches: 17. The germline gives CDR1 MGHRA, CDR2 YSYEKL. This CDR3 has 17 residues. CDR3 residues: CASSRIPRQGEASGYTF. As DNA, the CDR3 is TGCGCCAGCAGCCGGATTCCCCGACAGGGGGAGGCGAGCGGCTACACCTTC.

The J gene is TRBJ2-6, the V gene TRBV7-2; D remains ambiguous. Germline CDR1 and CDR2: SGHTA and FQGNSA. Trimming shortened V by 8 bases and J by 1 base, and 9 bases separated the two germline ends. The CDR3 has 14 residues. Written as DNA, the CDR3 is TGTGCCAGCTCAGTGGGATCTGGGGCCAACGTCCTGACTTTC. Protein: CASSVGSGANVLTF.

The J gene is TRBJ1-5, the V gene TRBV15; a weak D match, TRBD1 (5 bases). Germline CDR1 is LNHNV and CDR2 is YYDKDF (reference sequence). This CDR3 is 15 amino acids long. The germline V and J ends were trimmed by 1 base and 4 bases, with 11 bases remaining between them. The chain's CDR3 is CATSRAGRSNQPQHF. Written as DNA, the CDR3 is TGTGCCACCAGCAGAGCGGGGCGGAGTAATCAGCCCCAGCATTTT. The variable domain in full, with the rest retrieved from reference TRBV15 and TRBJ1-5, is DAMVIQNPRYQVTQFGKPVTLSCSQTLNHNVMYWYQQKSSQAPKLLFHYYDKDFNNEADTPDNFQSRRPNTSFCFLDIRSPGLGDTAMYLCATSRAGRSNQPQHFGDGTRLSIL.

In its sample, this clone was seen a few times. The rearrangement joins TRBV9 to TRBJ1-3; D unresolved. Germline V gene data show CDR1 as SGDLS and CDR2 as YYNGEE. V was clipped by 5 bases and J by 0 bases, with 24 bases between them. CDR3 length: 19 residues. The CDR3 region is CASSEDGLGQSASGNTIYF. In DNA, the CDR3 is TGTGCCAGCAGTGAGGACGGGTTAGGGCAGTCCGCCTCTGGAAACACCATATATTTT.

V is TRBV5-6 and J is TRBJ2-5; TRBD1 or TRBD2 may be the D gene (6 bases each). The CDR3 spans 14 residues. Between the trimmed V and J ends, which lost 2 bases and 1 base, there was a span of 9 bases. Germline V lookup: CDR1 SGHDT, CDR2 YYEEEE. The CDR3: CASSLGGGQETQYF. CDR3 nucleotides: TGTGCCAGCAGCTTAGGAGGGGGCCAAGAGACCCAGTACTTC.

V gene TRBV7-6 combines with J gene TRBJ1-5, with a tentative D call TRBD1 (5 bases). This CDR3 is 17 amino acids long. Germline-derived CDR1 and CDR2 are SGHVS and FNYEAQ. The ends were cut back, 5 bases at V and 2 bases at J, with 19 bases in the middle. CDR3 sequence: CASSPPGGLSGNQPQHF. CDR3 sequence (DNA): TGTGCCAGCAGCCCACCGGGGGGACTTAGTGGCAATCAGCCCCAGCATTTT. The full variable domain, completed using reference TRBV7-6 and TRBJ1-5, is GAGVSQSPRYKVTKRGQDVALRCDPISGHVSLYWYRQALGQGPEFLTYFNYEAQQDKSGLPNDRFSAERPEGSISTLTIQRTEQRDSAMYRCASSPPGGLSGNQPQHFGDGTRLSIL.

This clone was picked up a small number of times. The CDR3 bases are TGCGTTGGGGCCAGCGGGGAAACGGCGCAGTATTTT. Its translation is CVGASGETAQYF. The chain has TRBV29-1 and TRBJ2-3; 7 nucleotides agree with TRBD2. CDR3 size: 12 residues. Germline CDR1 reads SQVTM; CDR2 reads ANQGSEA.

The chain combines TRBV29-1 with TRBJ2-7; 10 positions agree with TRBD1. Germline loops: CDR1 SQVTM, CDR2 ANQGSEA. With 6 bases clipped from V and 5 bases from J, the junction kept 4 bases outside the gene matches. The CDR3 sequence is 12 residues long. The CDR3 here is CSVGQGGHEQYF. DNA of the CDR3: TGCAGCGTCGGACAGGGGGGCCACGAGCAGTACTTC.

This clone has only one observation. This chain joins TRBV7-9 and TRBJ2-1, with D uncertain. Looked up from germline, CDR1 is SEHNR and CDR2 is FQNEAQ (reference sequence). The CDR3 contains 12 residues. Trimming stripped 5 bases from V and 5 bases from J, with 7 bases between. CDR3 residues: CASSRTHNEQFF. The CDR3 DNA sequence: TGTGCCAGCAGCCGTACGCACAATGAGCAGTTCTTC.

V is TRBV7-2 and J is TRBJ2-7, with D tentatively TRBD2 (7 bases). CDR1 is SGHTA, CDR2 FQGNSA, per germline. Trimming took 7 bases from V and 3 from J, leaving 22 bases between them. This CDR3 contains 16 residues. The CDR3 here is CASNSLARGGYYEQYF. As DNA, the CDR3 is TGTGCCAGCAACTCTCTCGCGAGGGGGGGTTACTACGAGCAGTACTTC.

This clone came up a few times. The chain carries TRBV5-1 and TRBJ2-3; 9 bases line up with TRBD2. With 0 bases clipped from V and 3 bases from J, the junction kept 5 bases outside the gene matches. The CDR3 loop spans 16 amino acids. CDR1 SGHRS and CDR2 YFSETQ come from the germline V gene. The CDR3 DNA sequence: TGCGCCAGCAGCTTGGGCGCTAGCGGGGATACAGATACGCAGTATTTT. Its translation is CASSLGASGDTDTQYF.

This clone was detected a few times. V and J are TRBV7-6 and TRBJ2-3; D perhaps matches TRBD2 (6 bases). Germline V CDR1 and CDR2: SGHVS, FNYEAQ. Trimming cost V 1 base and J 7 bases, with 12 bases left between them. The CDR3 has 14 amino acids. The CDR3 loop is CASSLDGGSNTQYF. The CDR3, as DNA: TGTGCCAGCAGCTTAGATGGAGGGTCAAATACGCAGTATTTT.

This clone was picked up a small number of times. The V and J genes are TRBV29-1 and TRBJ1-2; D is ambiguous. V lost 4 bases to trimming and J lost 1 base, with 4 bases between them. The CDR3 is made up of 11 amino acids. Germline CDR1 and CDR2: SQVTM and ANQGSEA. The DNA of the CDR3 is TGCAGCGTTGGGGATAACTATGGCTACACCTTC. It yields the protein CSVGDNYGYTF.

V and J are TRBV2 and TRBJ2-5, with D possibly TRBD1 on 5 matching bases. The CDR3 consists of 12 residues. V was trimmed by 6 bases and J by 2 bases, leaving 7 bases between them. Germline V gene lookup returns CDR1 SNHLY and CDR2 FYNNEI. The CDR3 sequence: CASSQGQETQYF. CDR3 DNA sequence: TGTGCCAGCAGCCAGGGTCAAGAGACCCAGTACTTC.

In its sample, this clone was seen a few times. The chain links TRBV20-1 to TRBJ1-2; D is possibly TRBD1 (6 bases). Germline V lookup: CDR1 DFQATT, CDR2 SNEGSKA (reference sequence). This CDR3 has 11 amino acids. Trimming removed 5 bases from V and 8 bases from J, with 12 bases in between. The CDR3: CSAGGGGGYTF. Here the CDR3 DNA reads TGCAGTGCTGGCGGGGGCGGCGGCTACACCTTC.

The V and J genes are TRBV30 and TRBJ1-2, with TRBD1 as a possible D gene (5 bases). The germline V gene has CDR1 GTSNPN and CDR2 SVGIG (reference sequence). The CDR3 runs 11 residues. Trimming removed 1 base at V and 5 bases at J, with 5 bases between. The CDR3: CAWSGQYGYTF. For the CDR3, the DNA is TGTGCCTGGAGTGGACAGTATGGCTACACCTTC.